This T cell receptor beta chain appears in the sequencing data of a study of cytomegalovirus exposure and HLA in healthy donors. Study-wide results and limits: Many donors shared some public TCRs, even though most TCR sequences were rare. Data from an earlier analysis indicated that most TCR beta V segments were productive either about 87% or about 30% of the time. In vitro data verified three CMV-associated chains as specific for CMV antigens.

This clone was observed a handful of times. Antigen unknown. V was pared by 0 bases and J by 0 bases, with 11 bases of the junction left unmatched. Germline V gives CDR1 LGHNA, CDR2 YNFKEQ. The CDR3 is 20 residues long. Vbeta (60) and Jbeta (13) primers were used in the PCR. Generated by immunoSEQ multiplex PCR, the TCRdb table keeps only in-frame clones and is missing some. The table has approximately 97,000 clones, around 80% seen once; the top ten hold more than 2.5%. The sequencing sample was made of PBMCs. This receptor was obtained from a male donor in good health and CMV-seropositive. The rearrangement uses TRBV4-2 and TRBJ1-5, with TRBD1 matching over 10 bases. CDR3 nucleotides: TGTGCCAGCAGCCAAGATCGGAGGGACAGGGGAGTTATTAGCAATCAGCCCCAGCATTTT. It yields the protein CASSQDRRDRGVISNQPQHF.